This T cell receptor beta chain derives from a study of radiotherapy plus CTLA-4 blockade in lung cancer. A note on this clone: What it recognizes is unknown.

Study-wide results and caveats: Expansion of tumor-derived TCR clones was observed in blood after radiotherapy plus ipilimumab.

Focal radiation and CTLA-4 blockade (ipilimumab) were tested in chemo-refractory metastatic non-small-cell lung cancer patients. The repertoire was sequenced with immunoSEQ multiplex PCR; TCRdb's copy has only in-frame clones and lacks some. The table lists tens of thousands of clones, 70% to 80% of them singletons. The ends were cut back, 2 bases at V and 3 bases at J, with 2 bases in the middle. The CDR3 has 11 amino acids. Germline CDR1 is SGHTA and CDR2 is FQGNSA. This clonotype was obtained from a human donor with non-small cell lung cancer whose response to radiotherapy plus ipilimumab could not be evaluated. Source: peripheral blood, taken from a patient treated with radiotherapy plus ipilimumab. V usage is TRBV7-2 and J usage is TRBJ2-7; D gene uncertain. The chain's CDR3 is CASSLLYEQYF. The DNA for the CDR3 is TGTGCCAGCAGCTTACTCTACGAGCAGTACTTC.